This T cell receptor beta chain was identified during a study of T-cell memory formation after mild COVID-19. Notes on the study in general: Confirmation of SARS-CoV-2 specificity was lacking for second-wave clones peaking day 37. Those CD4+ clones that contracted were mainly in CM and EM (CD8+ ones in EMRA). Some clones that responded turned up in pre-infection memory, which suggests that cross-reactive memory joined in.

This clonotype was found many times. Its antigen is as yet unknown. V was clipped by 0 bases and J by 2 bases, with 9 bases between them. Looked up from germline, CDR1 is SGHRS and CDR2 is YFSETQ. The CDR3 is made up of 14 amino acids. Employing constant-segment primers, 5'RACE generated TCR alpha and TCR beta cDNA libraries bearing sample barcodes and UMIs. TCRdb reanalysed the 5' RACE reads using MiXCR and keeps one entry per CDR3 protein. This sample has 470,000 or so distinct CDR3 sequences; approximately 23% occur once, and the top ten carry roughly an eighth. Sample: PBMCs or a T cell subset sorted from them (not recorded which). The sequence was obtained from an adult woman who had mild COVID-19 (a few samples of this study predate the infection). Cell type and time point are not known. V gene TRBV5-1 combines with J gene TRBJ2-7, with D perhaps matching TRBD2 (6 bases). The CDR3 protein is CASSLAGRTYEQYF. CDR3 nucleotide sequence: TGCGCCAGCAGCTTGGCAGGGAGGACCTACGAGCAGTACTTC.